Presented here are 12 T cell receptor beta chains from one specimen sequenced in a study of cytomegalovirus exposure and HLA in healthy donors. The PCR employed 60 Vbeta primers together with 13 Jbeta primers. Clones were read by immunoSEQ multiplex PCR, and TCRdb kept only the in-frame ones, dropping some. The data hold about 89,000 clones, with roughly 80% observed a single time. Specimen: PBMCs. The origin of the receptors is a man aged 30-40 years in good health and CMV-seropositive.

The chain links TRBV2 to TRBJ2-2; 10 bases agree with TRBD2. From germline, CDR1 is SNHLY and CDR2 FYNNEI. The CDR3 totals 16 residues. V shed 2 bases, J shed 5 bases, and the junction held 5 bases outside the gene matches. Here the CDR3 reads CASSERLAGETGELFF. The CDR3 bases are TGTGCCAGCAGTGAACGTCTAGCGGGGGAGACCGGGGAGCTGTTTTTT.

The chain combines TRBV2 with TRBJ1-1; 7 nucleotides align to TRBD1. V dropped 4 bases and J dropped 0; count of bases not matched to a gene: 5. The germline gives CDR1 SNHLY, CDR2 FYNNEI. The CDR3 is made up of 15 amino acids. Written as DNA, the CDR3 is TGTGCCAGCAGTGTCCAGGGGGAAATGAACACTGAAGCTTTCTTT. Encoded protein: CASSVQGEMNTEAFF.

The DNA of the CDR3 is TGTGCCAGCAGCCACCCCATGGGGGCGCGTTCACCCCTCCACTTT. Protein sequence: CASSHPMGARSPLHF. The J gene is TRBJ1-6, the V gene TRBV2; tentatively, D is TRBD1 (6 bases). Trimming removed 6 bases at V and 9 bases at J, with 18 bases between. The CDR3 totals 15 residues. Germline CDR1 SNHLY, CDR2 FYNNEI.

This chain uses TRBV7-2 with TRBJ1-1; TRBD1 might be the D (6 bases). V was clipped by 1 base and J by 6 bases, with 12 bases between them. Germline V gives CDR1 SGHTA, CDR2 FQGNSA. The CDR3 loop spans 14 amino acids. This CDR3 reads CASSLVGGAAEAFF. The CDR3, as DNA: TGTGCCAGCAGCTTAGTAGGGGGGGCCGCTGAAGCTTTCTTT.

The chain combines TRBV13 with TRBJ2-5; TRBD1 aligns across 7 bases. After removal of 4 bases from V and 4 bases from J, the junction contained 12 bases not matched to a gene. Per the germline V gene, CDR1 is PRHDT and CDR2 is FYEKMQ (reference sequence). This CDR3 contains 16 residues. The CDR3 DNA reads TGTGCCAGCAGCTCCCTCCTAGACAGGGATCGAGAGACCCAGTACTTC. The encoded protein is CASSSLLDRDRETQYF.

The sample holds one count of this clone. This chain joins TRBV15 and TRBJ1-2, with D possibly TRBD1 on 6 matching bases. The V end lost 1 base, the J end lost 7 bases, and 16 bases lay between the germline ends. CDR1 LNHNV and CDR2 YYDKDF come from the germline V gene (reference sequence). The CDR3 covers 15 residues. This CDR3 is CATSRGSAGAGGYTF. The CDR3 bases are TGTGCCACCAGCAGAGGCTCCGCGGGGGCGGGTGGCTACACCTTC.

The chain joins TRBV11-2 to TRBJ2-7, with D maybe TRBD2 (6 bases). The V end was cut by 1 base, the J end by 0 bases, with 10 bases between. Germline-derived CDR1 and CDR2 are SGHAT and FQNNGV. The CDR3 is 15 residues long. The CDR3 nucleotides read TGTGCCAGCAGCTTAGCCGCGGGGAGCTCCTACGAGCAGTACTTC. This sequence encodes CASSLAAGSSYEQYF.

This sequence joins TRBV5-6 and TRBJ2-3; 13 positions match TRBD2. V lost 3 bases, J lost 9 bases, and 4 bases stayed unmatched. The length of the CDR3 is 14 residues. The germline CDR1 and CDR2 sequences are SGHDT and YYEEEE. Here the CDR3 DNA reads TGTGCCAGCAGCTACTGGACTAGCGGGGGAACGCAGTATTTT. Encoded protein: CASSYWTSGGTQYF. Full variable domain (rest looked up from reference TRBV5-6 and TRBJ2-3): DAGVTQSPTHLIKTRGQQVTLRCSPKSGHDTVSWYQQALGQGPQFIFQYYEEEERQRGNFPDRFSGHQFPNYSSELNVNALLLGDSALYLCASSYWTSGGTQYFGPGTRLTVL.

Of note for this clone: The junction departs from germline at one end; a sequencing error may be responsible. The rearrangement links TRBV7-9 to TRBJ2-5; weak D call: TRBD2 (5 bases). Germline assignment: CDR1 SEHNR and CDR2 FQNEAQ (reference sequence). The CDR3 runs 16 residues. The CDR3 coding sequence is TGTTCCAGCATGCCCCCCGGCGGGCCCTACCAAGAGACCCAGTACTTC. This encodes CSSMPPGGPYQETQYF. Full variable domain (rest looked up from reference TRBV7-9 and TRBJ2-5): DTGVSQNPRHKITKRGQNVTFRCDPISEHNRLYWYRQTLGQGPEFLTYFQNEAQLEKSRLLSDRFSAERPKGSFSTLEIQRTEQGDSAMYLCSSMPPGGPYQETQYFGPGTRLLVL.

The chain combines TRBV4-2 with TRBJ1-2; the D is unclear. Germline assignment: CDR1 LGHNA and CDR2 YNFKEQ. This CDR3 has 15 residues. The V end was cut by 1 base, the J end by 8 bases, with 17 bases between. CDR3 nucleotide sequence: TGTGCCAGCAGCCAAGGGTCCCAGGAAGCAAGGGGCTACACCTTC. Residues: CASSQGSQEARGYTF.

This chain uses TRBV25-1 with TRBJ2-7; D gene uncertain. V lost 3 bases to trimming and J lost 4 bases, with 7 bases between them. The CDR3 has 12 amino acids. The V gene's germline CDR1 is MGHDK and CDR2 SYGVNS. CDR3 loop: CASSDFPYEQYF. The CDR3 DNA follows: TGTGCCAGCAGTGACTTCCCTTACGAGCAGTACTTC.

This chain links TRBV5-1 with TRBJ1-2; 10 nucleotides line up with TRBD1. Germline V lookup: CDR1 SGHRS, CDR2 YFSETQ. The CDR3 covers 15 residues. Trimming took 4 bases from V and 5 from J; bases not matched to a gene: 8. As DNA, the CDR3 is TGCGCCAGCAGCCCAAGACAGGGGGCGGGGTATGGCTACACCTTC. It encodes CASSPRQGAGYGYTF.